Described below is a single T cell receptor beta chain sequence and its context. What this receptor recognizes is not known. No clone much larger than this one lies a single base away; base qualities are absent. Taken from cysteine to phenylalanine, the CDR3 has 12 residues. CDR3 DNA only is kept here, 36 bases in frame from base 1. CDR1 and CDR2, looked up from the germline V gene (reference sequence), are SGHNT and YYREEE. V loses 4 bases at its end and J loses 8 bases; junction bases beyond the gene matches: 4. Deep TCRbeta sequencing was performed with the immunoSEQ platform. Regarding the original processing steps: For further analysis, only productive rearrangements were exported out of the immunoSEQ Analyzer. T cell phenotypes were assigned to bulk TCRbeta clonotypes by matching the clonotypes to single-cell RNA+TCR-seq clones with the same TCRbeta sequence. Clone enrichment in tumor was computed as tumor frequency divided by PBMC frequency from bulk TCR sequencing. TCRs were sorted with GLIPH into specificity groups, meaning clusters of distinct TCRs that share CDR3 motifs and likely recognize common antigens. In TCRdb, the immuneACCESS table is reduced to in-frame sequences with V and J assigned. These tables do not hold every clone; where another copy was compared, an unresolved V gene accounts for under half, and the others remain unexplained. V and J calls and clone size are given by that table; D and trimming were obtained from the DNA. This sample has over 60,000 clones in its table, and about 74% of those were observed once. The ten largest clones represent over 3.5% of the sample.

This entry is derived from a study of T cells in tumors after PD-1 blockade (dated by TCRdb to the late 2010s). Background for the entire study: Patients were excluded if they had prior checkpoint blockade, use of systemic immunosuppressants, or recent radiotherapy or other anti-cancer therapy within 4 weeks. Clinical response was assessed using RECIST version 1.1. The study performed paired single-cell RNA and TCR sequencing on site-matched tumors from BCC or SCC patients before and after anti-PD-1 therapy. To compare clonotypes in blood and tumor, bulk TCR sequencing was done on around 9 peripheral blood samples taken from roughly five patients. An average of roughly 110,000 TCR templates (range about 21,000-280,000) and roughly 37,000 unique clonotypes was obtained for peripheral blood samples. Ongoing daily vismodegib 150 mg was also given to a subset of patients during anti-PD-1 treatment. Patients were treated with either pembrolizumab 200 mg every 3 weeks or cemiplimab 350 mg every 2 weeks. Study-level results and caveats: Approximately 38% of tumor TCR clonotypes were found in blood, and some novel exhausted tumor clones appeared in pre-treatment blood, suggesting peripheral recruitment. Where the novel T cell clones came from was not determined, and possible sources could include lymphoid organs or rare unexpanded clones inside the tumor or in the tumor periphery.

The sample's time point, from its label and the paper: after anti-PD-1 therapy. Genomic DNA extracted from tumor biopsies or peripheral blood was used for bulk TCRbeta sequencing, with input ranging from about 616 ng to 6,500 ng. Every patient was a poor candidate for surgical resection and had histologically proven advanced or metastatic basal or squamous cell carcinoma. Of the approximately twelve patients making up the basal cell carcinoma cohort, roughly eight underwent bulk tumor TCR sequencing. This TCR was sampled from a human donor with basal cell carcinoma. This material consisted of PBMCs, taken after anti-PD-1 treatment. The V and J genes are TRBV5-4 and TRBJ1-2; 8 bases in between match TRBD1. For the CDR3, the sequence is CASSNDRGGYTF. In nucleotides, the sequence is TGTGCCAGCAGCAATGACAGGGGAGGCTACACCTTC.